These 26 T cell receptor beta chains were all obtained from the same sample, sequenced in a study of response to subunit inactivated influenza vaccine (dated by TCRdb to 2016 to 2019). To prepare the library, RT-PCR was applied. Sequencing used an Illumina HiSeq 2500. TCRdb reprocessing: public reads trimmed at Q25 with fastp, clones called with MiXCR, in-frame beta chains kept. CDR3 protein duplicates are merged, each entry listing the most common genes and DNA. The sample has around 530,000 distinct CDR3 sequences on record, 16% of them singletons. Roughly 3% of the sample is held by the ten biggest clonotypes. Sequenced material: CD4+ T cells sorted from PBMCs, taken around 25 months after vaccination. The receptor source for this set is a man between 50 and 69 years old who received an inactivated influenza vaccine. Donor details come from another sample of the same person, matched by shared clones.

This clonotype was observed at least ten times. The V and J genes are TRBV5-1 and TRBJ1-6, with a weak D call TRBD1 (6 bases). Trimming pared 1 base from V and 10 bases from J, leaving 12 bases between. Germline assignment: CDR1 SGHRS and CDR2 YFSETQ. This CDR3 is 14 amino acids long. The CDR3 sequence is CASSLRQGRSPLHF. The CDR3 DNA follows: TGCGCCAGCAGCTTGAGGCAGGGGAGGTCACCCCTCCACTTT.

This clonotype was seen more than once but under ten times. The CDR3 sequence is CASGAGYNEQFF. The DNA of the CDR3 is TGTGCCAGCGGGGCGGGCTACAATGAGCAGTTCTTC. The V and J genes are TRBV12-3 or TRBV12-4 and TRBJ2-1; D tentatively fits TRBD1 or TRBD2 (5 bases each). The germline V and J ends were trimmed by 8 bases and 3 bases, with 8 bases remaining between them. The CDR3 is made up of 12 amino acids.

V and J are TRBV29-1 and TRBJ2-2; 8 bases align to TRBD2. J was trimmed by 6 bases and V by 7 bases; bases with no gene match: 16. Germline V gene sequence: CDR1 SQVTM, CDR2 ANQGSEA. The CDR3 is made up of 16 amino acids. In nucleotides, the CDR3 is TGCAGCGCTCGCCTCCCGGGACTAGTATGGTCCGGGGAGCTGTTTTTT. Residues: CSARLPGLVWSGELFF.

The J gene is TRBJ1-1, the V gene TRBV7-2; weak D call: TRBD1 (6 bases). Looked up from germline, CDR1 is SGHTA and CDR2 is FQGNSA. The CDR3 is 15 residues long. Trimming shortened V by 1 base and J by 3 bases, and 12 bases separated the two germline ends. Here the CDR3 reads CASSLEGGGYTEAFF. Written as DNA, the CDR3 is TGTGCCAGCAGCTTAGAGGGGGGTGGGTACACTGAAGCTTTCTTT.

The chain links TRBV7-3 to TRBJ2-5; D gene uncertain. From germline, CDR1 is SGHTA and CDR2 FQGTGA. Trimming stripped 5 bases from V and 1 base from J, with 8 bases between. CDR3 length: 13 amino acids. CDR3 loop: CASSPSSQETQYF. CDR3 DNA: TGTGCCAGCAGCCCGAGCTCCCAAGAGACCCAGTACTTC.

This clonotype appeared a few times. The rearrangement links TRBV27 to TRBJ2-7; possibly TRBD2 for D (5 bases). This CDR3 region has 13 residues. Trimming stripped 6 bases from V and 5 bases from J, with 14 bases between. The germline gives CDR1 MNHEY, CDR2 SMNVEV (reference sequence). DNA for the CDR3: TGTGCCAGCAGCCTCAGAGGGCCCCACGAGCAGTACTTC. This encodes CASSLRGPHEQYF.

A remark on this clonotype: The conserved closing phenylalanine or tryptophan is absent in this CDR3, likely reflecting a read error. The rearrangement links TRBV5-1 to TRBJ2-7, with 9 bases identical to TRBD1. The V gene end was trimmed by 3 bases and the J gene end by 2 bases; junction bases not matched to a gene: 0. Germline CDR1 SGHRS, CDR2 YFSETQ. This CDR3 is built from 13 residues. This CDR3 is CASSWDRAYEQYY. The DNA of the CDR3 is TGCGCCAGCAGCTGGGACAGGGCCTACGAGCAGTACTAC.

The chain combines TRBV12-3 or TRBV12-4 with TRBJ2-2; perhaps TRBD2 as D (6 bases). The CDR3 has 13 residues. The V end lost 7 bases, the J end lost 3 bases, and 9 bases lay between the germline ends. The chain's CDR3 is CASKAGHTGELFF. The CDR3 DNA reads TGTGCCAGCAAGGCGGGACACACCGGGGAGCTGTTTTTT.

This clonotype was detected a few times. The V and J genes are TRBV5-1 and TRBJ2-7; either TRBD1 or TRBD2 may fit D (5 bases each). CDR1 and CDR2 (germline): SGHRS, YFSETQ. The ends were cut back, 0 bases at V and 6 bases at J, with 10 bases in the middle. The CDR3 sequence is 13 residues long. CDR3 region: CASSLAWDGEQYF. The CDR3 nucleotides read TGCGCCAGCAGCTTGGCATGGGACGGCGAGCAGTACTTC.

This clonotype has just a few counts. J is TRBJ2-3 and V is TRBV10-3, with 7 bases lining up with TRBD2. Trimming at V came to 0 bases and at J to 0 bases, leaving 3 bases not matched to a gene. CDR1 is ENHRY and CDR2 is SYGVKD in the germline V gene. The CDR3 is 16 amino acids. CDR3: CAISESSGESTDTQYF. DNA for the CDR3: TGTGCCATCAGTGAGTCGAGCGGGGAAAGCACAGATACGCAGTATTTT.

V usage is TRBV4-3 and J usage is TRBJ1-3; no clear D. From germline, CDR1 is LGHNA and CDR2 YSLEER. The CDR3 contains 15 residues. Trimming pared 0 bases from V and 6 bases from J, leaving 12 bases between. Here the CDR3 reads CASSQDRTGPNTIYF. DNA for the CDR3: TGCGCCAGCAGCCAAGATCGAACGGGCCCAAACACCATATATTTT.

The V and J genes are TRBV6-1 and TRBJ2-6, with TRBD1 as a possible D gene (5 bases). CDR3 size: 15 residues. The V gene lost 7 bases and the J gene lost 4 bases, with 14 bases spanning the gap. Germline loops: CDR1 MNHNS, CDR2 SASEGT. The CDR3, as DNA: TGTGCCAGCAAGTGGACATTTACGGGGGCCAACGTCCTGACTTTC. Protein product: CASKWTFTGANVLTF.

This clonotype was seen more than once but under ten times. The J gene is TRBJ2-5, the V gene TRBV20-1, with 8 bases matching TRBD2. The CDR3 runs 13 residues. CDR1 is DFQATT and CDR2 is SNEGSKA in the germline V gene (reference sequence). The V and J ends lost 3 bases and 9 bases, in that order; junction bases with no gene match: 9. As DNA, the CDR3 is TGCAGTGCTAGTTGGTCTCGGGAGGGGTCCCAGTACTTC. Its translation: CSASWSREGSQYF.

The V and J genes are TRBV7-2 and TRBJ2-1, with TRBD1 matching over 8 bases. The CDR3 length is 14 residues. After removal of 7 bases from V and 7 bases from J, the junction contained 9 bases not matched to a gene. The germline CDR1 and CDR2 sequences are SGHTA and FQGNSA. CDR3 in amino acids: CASNLGQGLNEQFF. In DNA, the CDR3 is TGTGCCAGCAACCTAGGACAGGGATTAAATGAGCAGTTCTTC.

This clonotype was detected a few times. The V gene is TRBV29-1, the J gene TRBJ2-7; 7 bases agree with TRBD1. Germline loops: CDR1 SQVTM, CDR2 ANQGSEA. After removal of 0 bases from V and 3 bases from J, the junction contained 20 bases not matched to a gene. The CDR3 covers 19 residues. This CDR3 reads CSVEEFVEGRDRNYYEQYF. CDR3 coding DNA: TGCAGCGTTGAAGAGTTTGTAGAGGGCAGGGACAGAAATTACTACGAGCAGTACTTC.

V usage is TRBV20-1 and J usage is TRBJ2-4; 13 nucleotides align to TRBD2. Looked up from germline, CDR1 is DFQATT and CDR2 is SNEGSKA (reference sequence). Losses at the gene ends were 7 bases for V and 0 bases for J; bases not matched to a gene: 6. The length of the CDR3 is 16 residues. The chain's CDR3 is CSVGTSGALAKNIQYF. DNA for the CDR3: TGCAGTGTCGGGACTAGCGGGGCGCTAGCCAAAAACATTCAGTACTTC.

This clonotype was observed a few times. This sequence joins TRBV28 and TRBJ2-7, with D possibly being TRBD2 (6 bases). The germline CDR1 and CDR2 sequences are MDHEN and SYDVKM. Deletions cut 3 bases from V and 4 bases from J, with 19 bases between. This CDR3 has 16 amino acids. CDR3 in amino acids: CASSLEGTLGRYEQYF. CDR3 DNA sequence: TGTGCCAGCAGTTTGGAAGGGACTCTCGGGAGATACGAGCAGTACTTC.

This clonotype is medium-sized by share. V is TRBV20-1 and J is TRBJ2-7; maybe TRBD1 (7 bases). The V end lost 0 bases, the J end lost 2 bases, and 14 bases lay between the germline ends. The CDR3 loop spans 15 amino acids. CDR1 DFQATT and CDR2 SNEGSKA come from the germline V gene (reference sequence). CDR3 residues: CSARDSGGNPYEQYF. In DNA, the CDR3 is TGCAGTGCTAGAGATTCAGGGGGGAACCCCTACGAGCAGTACTTC.

The genes are TRBV7-6 and TRBJ2-7; tentatively, D is TRBD2 (5 bases). The CDR3 sequence is 14 residues long. The V and J ends lost 6 bases and 5 bases respectively, with 17 bases between them. The germline V gene has CDR1 SGHVS and CDR2 FNYEAQ. The chain's CDR3 is CASSRYGGENEQYF. CDR3 DNA: TGTGCCAGCAGTAGGTATGGTGGGGAGAACGAGCAGTACTTC.

This clonotype was detected a few times. V usage is TRBV20-1 and J usage is TRBJ2-1; D gene ambiguous. V lost 4 bases, J lost 9 bases, and 13 bases lay in between. Germline V gene sequence: CDR1 DFQATT, CDR2 SNEGSKA (reference sequence). The CDR3 totals 12 residues. The CDR3 nucleotides are TGCAGTGCTAAAAGAGGTTTGGGTGAGCAGTTCTTC. Its protein product is CSAKRGLGEQFF.

A few counts support this clonotype. The chain is built from TRBV24-1 and TRBJ2-3; D might be TRBD2 (6 bases). Trimming took off 3 bases at V and 3 bases at J, with 18 bases between the two ends. This CDR3 has 17 amino acids. Germline CDR1 is KGHDR and CDR2 is SFDVKD. In nucleotides, the CDR3 is TGTGCCACCAGTGATCCATCGGGCGGGACCCTTACAGATACGCAGTATTTT. Its protein product is CATSDPSGGTLTDTQYF.

The chain is built from TRBV12-3 or TRBV12-4 and TRBJ2-4, with D possibly TRBD1 on 5 matching bases. The CDR3 totals 13 residues. V lost 10 bases to trimming and J lost 1 base, with 11 bases between them. In DNA form, the CDR3 reads TGTGCCACCACAAAGGGGGCCAAAAACATTCAGTACTTC. Residues: CATTKGAKNIQYF.

The J gene is TRBJ1-6, the V gene TRBV4-2, with 7 bases aligning to TRBD1. Trimming removed 4 bases from V and 6 bases from J; junction bases left unmatched: 6. The CDR3 is 15 residues long. Germline values: CDR1 LGHNA, CDR2 YNFKEQ. The CDR3 DNA reads TGTGCCAGCAGCCGATCGGGACAGAGTAATTCACCCCTCCACTTT. Protein sequence: CASSRSGQSNSPLHF.

This clonotype showed up just a few times. The V call is TRBV4-3, the J call TRBJ1-2, with a possible D match to TRBD1 (6 bases). The CDR3 has 16 amino acids. The V end was cut by 0 bases, the J end by 0 bases, with 11 bases between. Looked up from germline, CDR1 is LGHNA and CDR2 is YSLEER. The CDR3 DNA reads as TGCGCCAGCAGCCAAGACAGGACAGCCTCTAACTATGGCTACACCTTC. It translates to CASSQDRTASNYGYTF.

This clonotype was picked up a small number of times. The chain links TRBV12-3 or TRBV12-4 to TRBJ1-1, with TRBD1 as a possible D gene (6 bases). Trimming stripped 6 bases from V and 5 bases from J, with 13 bases between. This CDR3 has 13 residues. The CDR3 DNA is TGTGCCAGCAGCGTACAGGGAGGGACTGAAGCTTTCTTT. As protein: CASSVQGGTEAFF.

This clonotype was recorded a few times. The V and J genes are TRBV27 and TRBJ2-4; D perhaps matches TRBD1 (6 bases). The CDR3 has 15 amino acids. CDR1 and CDR2 (germline): MNHEY, SMNVEV (reference sequence). Trimming took 3 bases from V and 3 from J, leaving 12 bases between them. DNA for the CDR3: TGTGCCAGCAGTTTCAACAGACAGGTCAAAAACATTCAGTACTTC. As protein: CASSFNRQVKNIQYF.